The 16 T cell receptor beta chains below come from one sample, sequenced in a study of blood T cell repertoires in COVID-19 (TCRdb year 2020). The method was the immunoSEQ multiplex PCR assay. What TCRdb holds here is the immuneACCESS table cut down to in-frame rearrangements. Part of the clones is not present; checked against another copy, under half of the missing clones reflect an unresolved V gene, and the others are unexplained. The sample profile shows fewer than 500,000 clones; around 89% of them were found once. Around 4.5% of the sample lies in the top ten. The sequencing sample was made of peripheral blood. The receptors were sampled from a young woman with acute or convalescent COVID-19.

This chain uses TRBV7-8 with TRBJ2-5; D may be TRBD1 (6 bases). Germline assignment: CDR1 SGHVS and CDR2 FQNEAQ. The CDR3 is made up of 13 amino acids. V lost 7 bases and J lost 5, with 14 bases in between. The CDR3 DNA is TGTGCCAGCAACCCATGGGGGCAGGAGACCCAGTACTTC. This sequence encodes CASNPWGQETQYF. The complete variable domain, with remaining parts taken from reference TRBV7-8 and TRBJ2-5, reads GAGVSQSPRYKVAKRGQDVALRCDPISGHVSLFWYQQALGQGPEFLTYFQNEAQLDKSGLPSDRFFAERPEGSVSTLKIQRTQQEDSAVYLCASNPWGQETQYFGPGTRLLVL.

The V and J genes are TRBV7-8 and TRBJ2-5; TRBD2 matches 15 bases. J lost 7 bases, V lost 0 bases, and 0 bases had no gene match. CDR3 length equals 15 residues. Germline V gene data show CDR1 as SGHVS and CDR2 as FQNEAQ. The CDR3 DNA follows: TGTGCCAGCAGCTTAGCGGGACTAGCGGGGGGGACCCAGTACTTC. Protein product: CASSLAGLAGGTQYF.

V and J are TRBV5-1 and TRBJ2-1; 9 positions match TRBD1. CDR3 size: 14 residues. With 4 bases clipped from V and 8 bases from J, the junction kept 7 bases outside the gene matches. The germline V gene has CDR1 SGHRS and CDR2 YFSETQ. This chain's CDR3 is CASSESGQGYEQFF. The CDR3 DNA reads TGCGCCAGCAGCGAATCGGGACAGGGCTATGAGCAGTTCTTC.

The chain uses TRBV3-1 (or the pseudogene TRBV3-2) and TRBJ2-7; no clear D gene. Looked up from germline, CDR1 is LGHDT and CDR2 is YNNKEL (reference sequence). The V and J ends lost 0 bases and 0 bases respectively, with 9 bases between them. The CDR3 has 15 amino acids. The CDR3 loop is CASSQDLGNSYEQYF. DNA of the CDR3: TGTGCCAGCAGCCAAGATCTGGGCAACTCCTACGAGCAGTACTTC.

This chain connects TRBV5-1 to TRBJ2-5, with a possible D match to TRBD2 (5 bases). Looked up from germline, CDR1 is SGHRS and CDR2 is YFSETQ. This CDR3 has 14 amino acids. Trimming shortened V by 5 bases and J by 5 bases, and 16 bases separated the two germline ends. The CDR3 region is CASRLRRGLETQYF. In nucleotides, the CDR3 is TGCGCCAGCAGGTTACGACGCGGGCTGGAGACCCAGTACTTC.

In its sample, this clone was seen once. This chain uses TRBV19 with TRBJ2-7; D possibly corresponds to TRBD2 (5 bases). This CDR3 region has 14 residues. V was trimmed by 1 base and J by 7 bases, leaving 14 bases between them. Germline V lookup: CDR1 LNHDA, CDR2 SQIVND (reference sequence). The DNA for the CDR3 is TGTGCCAGTAGTATAGGTGGCAGCGGTAGAGAGCAGTACTTC. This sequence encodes CASSIGGSGREQYF.

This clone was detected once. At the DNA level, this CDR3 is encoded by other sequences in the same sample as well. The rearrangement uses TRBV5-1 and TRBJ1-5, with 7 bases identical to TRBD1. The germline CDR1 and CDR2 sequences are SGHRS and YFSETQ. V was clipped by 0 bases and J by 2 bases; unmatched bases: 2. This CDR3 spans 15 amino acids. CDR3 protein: CASSLGDRGNQPQHF. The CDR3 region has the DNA TGCGCCAGCAGCTTGGGGGACAGAGGCAATCAGCCCCAGCATTTT.

DNA for the CDR3: TGTGCCAGCAGCTTGGGACAGGAAGGCACGCAGTATTTT. Amino acids: CASSLGQEGTQYF. The chain uses TRBV5-4 and TRBJ2-3, with D perhaps TRBD1 (6 bases). Germline loops: CDR1 SGHNT, CDR2 YYREEE (reference sequence). V shed 0 bases and J shed 9 bases, with 11 bases lying between them. The CDR3 runs 13 residues.

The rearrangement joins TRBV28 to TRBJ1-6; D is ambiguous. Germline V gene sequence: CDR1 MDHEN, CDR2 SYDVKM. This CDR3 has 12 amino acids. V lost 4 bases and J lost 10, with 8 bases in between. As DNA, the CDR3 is TGTGCCAGCAGTTCCACGGGGTCACCCCTCCACTTT. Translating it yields CASSSTGSPLHF.

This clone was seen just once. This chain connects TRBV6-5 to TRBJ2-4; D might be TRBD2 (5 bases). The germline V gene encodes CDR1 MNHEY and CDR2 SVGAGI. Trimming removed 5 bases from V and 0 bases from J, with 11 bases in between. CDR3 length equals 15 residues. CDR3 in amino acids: CASSSPGVAKNIQYF. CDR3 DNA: TGTGCCAGCAGTAGTCCCGGGGTAGCCAAAAACATTCAGTACTTC.

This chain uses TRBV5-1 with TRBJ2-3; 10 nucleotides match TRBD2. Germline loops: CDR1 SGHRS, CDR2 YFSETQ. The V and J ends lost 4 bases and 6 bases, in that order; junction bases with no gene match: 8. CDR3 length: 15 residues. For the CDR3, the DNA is TGCGCCAGCAGCGCGATTAGCGGGGGGCCGGATACGCAGTATTTT. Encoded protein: CASSAISGGPDTQYF.

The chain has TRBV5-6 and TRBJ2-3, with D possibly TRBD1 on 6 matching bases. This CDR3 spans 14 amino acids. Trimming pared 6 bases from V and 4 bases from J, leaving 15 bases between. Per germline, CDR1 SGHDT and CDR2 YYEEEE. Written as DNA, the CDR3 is TGTGCCAGCACCTCCGAACAGGGCCCAGATACGCAGTATTTT. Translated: CASTSEQGPDTQYF.

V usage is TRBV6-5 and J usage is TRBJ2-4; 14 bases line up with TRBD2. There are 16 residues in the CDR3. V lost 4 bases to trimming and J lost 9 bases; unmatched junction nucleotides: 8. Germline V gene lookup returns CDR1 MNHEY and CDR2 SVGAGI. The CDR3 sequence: CASSLGLAGAPTIQYF. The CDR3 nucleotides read TGTGCCAGCAGTTTGGGACTAGCGGGGGCCCCTACCATTCAGTACTTC.

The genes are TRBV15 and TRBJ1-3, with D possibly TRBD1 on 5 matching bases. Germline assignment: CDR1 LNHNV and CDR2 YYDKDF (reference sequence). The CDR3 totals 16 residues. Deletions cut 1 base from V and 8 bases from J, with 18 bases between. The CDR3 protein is CATSRAGGTVWDTIYF. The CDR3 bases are TGTGCCACCAGCAGAGCCGGGGGTACCGTGTGGGACACCATATATTTT.

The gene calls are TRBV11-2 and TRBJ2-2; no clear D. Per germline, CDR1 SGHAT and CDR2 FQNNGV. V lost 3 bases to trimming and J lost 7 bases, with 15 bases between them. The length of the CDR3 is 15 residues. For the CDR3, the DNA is TGTGCCAGCAGCTTGAATGCAGTGGGCATCGGGGAGCTGTTTTTT. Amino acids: CASSLNAVGIGELFF.

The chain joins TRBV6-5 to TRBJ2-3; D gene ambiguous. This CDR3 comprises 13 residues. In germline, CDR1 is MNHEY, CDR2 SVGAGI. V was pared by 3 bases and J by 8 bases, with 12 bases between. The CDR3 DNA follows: TGTGCCAGCAGTTATCAAACCCGCGGTACGCAGTATTTT. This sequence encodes CASSYQTRGTQYF.